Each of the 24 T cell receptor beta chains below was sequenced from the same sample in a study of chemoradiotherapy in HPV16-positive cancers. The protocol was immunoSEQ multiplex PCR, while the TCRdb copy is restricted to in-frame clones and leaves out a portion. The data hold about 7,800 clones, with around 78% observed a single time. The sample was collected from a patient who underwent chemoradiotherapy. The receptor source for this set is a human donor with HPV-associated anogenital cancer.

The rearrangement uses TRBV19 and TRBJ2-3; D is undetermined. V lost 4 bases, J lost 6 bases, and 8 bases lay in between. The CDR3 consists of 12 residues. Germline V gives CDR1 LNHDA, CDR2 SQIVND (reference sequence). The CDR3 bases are TGTGCCAGTAGTACGACTTTGGATACGCAGTATTTT. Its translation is CASSTTLDTQYF.

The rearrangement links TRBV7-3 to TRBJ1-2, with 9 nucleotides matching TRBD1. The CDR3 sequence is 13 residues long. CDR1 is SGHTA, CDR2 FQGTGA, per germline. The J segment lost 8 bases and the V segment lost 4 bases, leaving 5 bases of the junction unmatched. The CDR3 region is CASSSRTGAGYTF. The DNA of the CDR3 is TGTGCCAGCAGCTCAAGGACAGGGGCCGGCTACACCTTC.

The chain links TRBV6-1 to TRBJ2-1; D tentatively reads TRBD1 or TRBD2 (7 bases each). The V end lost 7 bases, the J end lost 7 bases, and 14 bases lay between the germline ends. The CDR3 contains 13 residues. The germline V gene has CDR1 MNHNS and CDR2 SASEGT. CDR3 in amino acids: CASTLRGGNEQFF. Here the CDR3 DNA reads TGTGCCAGCACACTCAGGGGGGGAAATGAGCAGTTCTTC.

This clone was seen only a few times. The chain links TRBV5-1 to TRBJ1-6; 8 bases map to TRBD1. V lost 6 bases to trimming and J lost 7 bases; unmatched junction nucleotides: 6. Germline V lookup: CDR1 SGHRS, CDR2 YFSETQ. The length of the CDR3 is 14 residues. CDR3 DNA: TGCGCCAGCACTTGGGACAGGTCGAATTCACCCCTCCACTTT. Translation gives CASTWDRSNSPLHF. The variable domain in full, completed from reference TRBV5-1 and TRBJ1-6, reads KAGVTQTPRYLIKTRGQQVTLSCSPISGHRSVSWYQQTPGQGLQFLFEYFSETQRNKGNFPGRFSGRQFSNSRSEMNVSTLELGDSALYLCASTWDRSNSPLHFGNGTRLTVT.

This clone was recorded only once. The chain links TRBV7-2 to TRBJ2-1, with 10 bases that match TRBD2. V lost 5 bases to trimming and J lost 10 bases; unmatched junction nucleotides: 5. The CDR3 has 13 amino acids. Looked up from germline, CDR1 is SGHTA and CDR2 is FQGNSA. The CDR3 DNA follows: TGTGCCAGCAGCAAAGCGGGGGGGCGCGAGCAGTTCTTC. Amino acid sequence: CASSKAGGREQFF.

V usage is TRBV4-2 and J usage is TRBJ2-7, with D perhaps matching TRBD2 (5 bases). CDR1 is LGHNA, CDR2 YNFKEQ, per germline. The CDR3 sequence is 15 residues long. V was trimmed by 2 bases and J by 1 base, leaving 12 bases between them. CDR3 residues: CASSQPAGVSYEQYF. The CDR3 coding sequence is TGTGCCAGCAGCCAACCCGCCGGGGTTTCCTACGAGCAGTACTTC.

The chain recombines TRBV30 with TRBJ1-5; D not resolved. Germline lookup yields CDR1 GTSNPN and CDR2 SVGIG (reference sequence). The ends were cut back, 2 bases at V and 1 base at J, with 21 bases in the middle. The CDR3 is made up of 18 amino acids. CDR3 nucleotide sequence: TGTGCCTGGAGTAATCAAGGGTCCTTCCCTAGGAGCAATCAGCCCCAGCATTTT. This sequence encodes CAWSNQGSFPRSNQPQHF.

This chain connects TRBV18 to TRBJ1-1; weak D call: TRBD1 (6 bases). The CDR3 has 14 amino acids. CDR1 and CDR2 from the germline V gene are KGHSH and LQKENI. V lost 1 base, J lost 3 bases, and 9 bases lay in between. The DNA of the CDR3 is TGTGCCAGCTCACCACTTCCAGGGGACACTGAAGCTTTCTTT. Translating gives CASSPLPGDTEAFF.

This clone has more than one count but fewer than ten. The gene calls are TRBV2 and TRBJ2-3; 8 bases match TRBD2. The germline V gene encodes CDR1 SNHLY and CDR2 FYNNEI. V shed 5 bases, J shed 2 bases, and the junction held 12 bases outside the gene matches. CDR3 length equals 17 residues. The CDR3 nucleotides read TGTGCCAGCAGTCTACGGGGGGGCGGAATAACCACAGATACGCAGTATTTT. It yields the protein CASSLRGGGITTDTQYF. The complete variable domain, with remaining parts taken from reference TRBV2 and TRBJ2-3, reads EPEVTQTPSHQVTQMGQEVILRCVPISNHLYFYWYRQILGQKVEFLVSFYNNEISEKSEIFDDQFSVERPDGSNFTLKIRSTKLEDSAMYFCASSLRGGGITTDTQYFGPGTRLTVL.

CDR3 DNA sequence: TGTGCCAGCAGCCCGAGAGGGCGGGGGGAGGCCTATGGCTACACCTTC. Translated: CASSPRGRGEAYGYTF. The chain employs TRBV9 and TRBJ1-2, with D perhaps matching TRBD1 (5 bases). The germline V gene has CDR1 SGDLS and CDR2 YYNGEE. The ends were cut back, 4 bases at V and 4 bases at J, with 20 bases in the middle. The CDR3 runs 16 residues. Using reference TRBV9 and TRBJ1-2 for the parts outside the CDR3, the full variable domain is DSGVTQTPKHLITATGQRVTLRCSPRSGDLSVYWYQQSLDQGLQFLIQYYNGEERAKGNILERFSAQQFPDLHSELNLSSLELGDSALYFCASSPRGRGEAYGYTFGSGTRLTVV.

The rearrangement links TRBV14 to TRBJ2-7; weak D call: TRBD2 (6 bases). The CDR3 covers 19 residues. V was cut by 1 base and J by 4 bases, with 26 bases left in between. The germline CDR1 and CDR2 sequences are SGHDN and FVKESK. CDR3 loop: CASSQASGTRLEIGYEQYF. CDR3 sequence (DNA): TGTGCCAGCAGCCAAGCTTCCGGGACCAGACTAGAAATAGGTTACGAGCAGTACTTC.

For the CDR3, the DNA is TGCGCCAGCAGCCGGCCCGGGACTCATGAGCAGTTCTTC. Its translation: CASSRPGTHEQFF. This chain joins TRBV4-1 and TRBJ2-1; weak D call: TRBD2 (6 bases). The CDR3 has 13 amino acids. CDR1 and CDR2 (germline): MGHRA, YSYEKL. The germline V and J ends were trimmed by 4 bases and 8 bases, with 12 bases remaining between them.

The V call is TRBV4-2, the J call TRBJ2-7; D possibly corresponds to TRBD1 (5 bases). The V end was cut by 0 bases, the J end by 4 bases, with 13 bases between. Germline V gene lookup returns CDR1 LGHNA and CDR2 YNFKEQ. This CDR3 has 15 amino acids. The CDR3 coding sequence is TGTGCCAGCAGCCAAGATTTGGCAGGGTGGTACGAGCAGTACTTC. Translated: CASSQDLAGWYEQYF.

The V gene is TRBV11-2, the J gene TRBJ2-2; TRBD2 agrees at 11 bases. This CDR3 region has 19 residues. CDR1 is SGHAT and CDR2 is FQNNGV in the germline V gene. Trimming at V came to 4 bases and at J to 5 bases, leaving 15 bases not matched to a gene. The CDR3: CASSSLAGLAAIMTGELFF. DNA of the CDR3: TGTGCCAGCAGCTCCTTAGCGGGACTAGCGGCAATTATGACCGGGGAGCTGTTTTTT. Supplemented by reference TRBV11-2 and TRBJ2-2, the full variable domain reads EAGVAQSPRYKIIEKRQSVAFWCNPISGHATLYWYQQILGQGPKLLIQFQNNGVVDDSQLPKDRFSAERLKGVDSTLKIQPAKLEDSAVYLCASSSLAGLAAIMTGELFFGEGSRLTVL.

The CDR3 DNA follows: TGTGCCAGCAGTGAATGGGCTGGGAACTCCATATATTTT. Protein product: CASSEWAGNSIYF. The chain has TRBV25-1 and TRBJ1-3, with unresolved D. The CDR3 spans 13 residues. The V end lost 1 base, the J end lost 11 bases, and 12 bases lay between the germline ends. Germline CDR1 is MGHDK and CDR2 is SYGVNS.

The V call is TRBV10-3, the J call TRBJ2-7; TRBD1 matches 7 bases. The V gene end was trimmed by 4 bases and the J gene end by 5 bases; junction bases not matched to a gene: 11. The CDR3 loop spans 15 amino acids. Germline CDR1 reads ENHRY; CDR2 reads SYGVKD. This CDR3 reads CAISGPGTASHEQYF. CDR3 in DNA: TGTGCCATCAGTGGGCCCGGGACAGCGTCCCACGAGCAGTACTTC.

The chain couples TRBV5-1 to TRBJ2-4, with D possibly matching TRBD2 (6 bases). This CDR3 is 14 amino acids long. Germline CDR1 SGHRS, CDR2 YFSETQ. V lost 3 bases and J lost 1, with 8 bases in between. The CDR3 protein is CASSSSAAKNIQYF. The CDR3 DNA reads TGCGCCAGCAGCTCTAGCGCTGCCAAAAACATTCAGTACTTC. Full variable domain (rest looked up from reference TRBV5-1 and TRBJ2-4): KAGVTQTPRYLIKTRGQQVTLSCSPISGHRSVSWYQQTPGQGLQFLFEYFSETQRNKGNFPGRFSGRQFSNSRSEMNVSTLELGDSALYLCASSSSAAKNIQYFGAGTRLSVL.

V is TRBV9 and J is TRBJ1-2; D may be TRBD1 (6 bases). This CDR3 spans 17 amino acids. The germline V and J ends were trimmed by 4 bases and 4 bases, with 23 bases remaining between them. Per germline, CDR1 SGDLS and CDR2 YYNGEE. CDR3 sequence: CASSTQIGGGVGYGYTF. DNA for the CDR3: TGTGCCAGCAGCACTCAGATTGGAGGGGGAGTGGGCTATGGCTACACCTTC.

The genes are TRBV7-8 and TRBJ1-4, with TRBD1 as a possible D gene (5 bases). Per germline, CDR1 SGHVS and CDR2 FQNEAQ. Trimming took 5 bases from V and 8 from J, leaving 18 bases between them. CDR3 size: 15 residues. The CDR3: CASSLQVTGGEKLFF. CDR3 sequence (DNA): TGTGCCAGCAGCCTACAGGTCACCGGAGGGGAAAAACTGTTTTTT.

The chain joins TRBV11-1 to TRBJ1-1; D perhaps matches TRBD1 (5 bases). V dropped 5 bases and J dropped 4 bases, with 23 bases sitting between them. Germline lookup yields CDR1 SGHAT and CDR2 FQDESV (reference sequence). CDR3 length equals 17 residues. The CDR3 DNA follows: TGTGCCAGCAGCCCGCGGGGCTCGAGGGTATCGGCCACTGAAGCTTTCTTT. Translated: CASSPRGSRVSATEAFF.

The CDR3 DNA sequence: TGTGCCAGCAGGTCCGGGAGGTCTGTCCAAGAGACCCAGTACTTC. Protein sequence: CASRSGRSVQETQYF. The genes are TRBV7-2 and TRBJ2-5; 7 positions match TRBD2. The germline V gene encodes CDR1 SGHTA and CDR2 FQGNSA. This CDR3 spans 15 amino acids. Losses at the gene ends were 6 bases for V and 1 base for J; bases not matched to a gene: 8.

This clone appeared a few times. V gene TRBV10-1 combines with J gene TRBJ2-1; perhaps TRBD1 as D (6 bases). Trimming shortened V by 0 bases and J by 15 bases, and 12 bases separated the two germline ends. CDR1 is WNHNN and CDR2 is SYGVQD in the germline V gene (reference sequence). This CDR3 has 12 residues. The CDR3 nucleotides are TGCGCCAGCAGTGAGTCACAGGGACCCGGGTTCTTC. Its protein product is CASSESQGPGFF.

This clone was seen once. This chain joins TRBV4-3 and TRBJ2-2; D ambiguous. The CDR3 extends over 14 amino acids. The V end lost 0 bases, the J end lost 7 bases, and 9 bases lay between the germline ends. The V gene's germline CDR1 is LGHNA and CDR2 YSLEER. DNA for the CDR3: TGCGCCAGCAGCCAAGATGTCACGGGCGGGGAGCTGTTTTTT. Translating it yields CASSQDVTGGELFF.

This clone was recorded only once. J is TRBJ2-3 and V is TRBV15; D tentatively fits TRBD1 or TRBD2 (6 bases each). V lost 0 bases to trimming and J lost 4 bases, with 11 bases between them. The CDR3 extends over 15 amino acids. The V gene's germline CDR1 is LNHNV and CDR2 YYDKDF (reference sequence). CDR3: CATSRDRGPADTQYF. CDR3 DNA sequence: TGTGCCACCAGCAGAGATCGGGGGCCGGCAGATACGCAGTATTTT. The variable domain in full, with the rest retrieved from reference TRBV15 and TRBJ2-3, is DAMVIQNPRYQVTQFGKPVTLSCSQTLNHNVMYWYQQKSSQAPKLLFHYYDKDFNNEADTPDNFQSRRPNTSFCFLDIRSPGLGDTAMYLCATSRDRGPADTQYFGPGTRLTVL.